These T cell receptor beta chains were read from a single sample in a study of T cell changes during pregnancy in multiple sclerosis. Measured with immunoSEQ multiplex PCR; TCRdb has only the in-frame clones, and not every one. The sample lists some 83,000 clones, about 91% occurring once. The sample here was PBMCs, taken in the first trimester of pregnancy. All receptors come from a female donor in good health, serving as a control in a pregnancy study. Some clones in this sample may be carry-over from other donors' samples. Both conserved end residues are part of each CDR3. The D gene is left open where the match is weak. Size values are once, few and many counts, or a class for expanded clones, and some rows have none.

. TRBJ2-3 15 . TRBV28 TGTGCCAGCAGTTTCGAACCCTCGGGCACAGATACGCAGTATTTT CASSFEPSGTDTQYF
. TRBJ2-3 15 . TRBV6-5 TGTGCCAGCAGTTCGGACTCGGTAAACACAGATACGCAGTATTTT CASSSDSVNTDTQYF
. TRBJ1-5 16 TRBD1 TRBV6-5 TGTGCCAGCAGTTACTCGACCCAGGGGGGCGGGCAGCCCCAGCATTTT CASSYSTQGGGQPQHF
once TRBJ2-3 16 . TRBV5-5 TGTGCCAGCAGCCCCGTCCCGGGGGGCCGCACAGATACGCAGTATTTT CASSPVPGGRTDTQYF
. TRBJ1-1 12 . TRBV5-6 TGTGCCAGCAGCTCCGGCGGTGCGGGGGCTTTCTTT CASSSGGAGAFF
. TRBJ2-3 13 . TRBV7-4 TGTGCCAGCAGCTTAGAATTAGAATCAACGCAGTATTTT CASSLELESTQYF
once TRBJ1-2 13 . TRBV28 TGTGCCAGCAGTTTTAAGGGGATCTATGGCTACACCTTC CASSFKGIYGYTF
. TRBJ2-7 14 TRBD1 TRBV4-3 TGCGCCAGCAGCCAAGGGACAGGGGTTCCCGAGCAGTACTTC CASSQGTGVPEQYF
. TRBJ2-5 15 . TRBV4-1 TGCGCCAGCAGCCAAGGGGTCGGGGGACCCGGGGCCCAGTACTTC CASSQGVGGPGAQYF
. TRBJ1-1 14 . TRBV7-2 TGTGCCAGCAGCTTAAGAGGGTGGAACACTGAAGCTTTCTTT CASSLRGWNTEAFF
once TRBJ1-4 16 TRBD1 TRBV28 TGTGCCAGCAGTTTATTCGAGGGACAGAGGGTCGAAAAACTGTTTTTT CASSLFEGQRVEKLFF
. TRBJ2-2 15 TRBD2 TRBV4-1 TGCGCCAGCAGCCAAATGGCGGGGGACACCGGGGAGCTGTTTTTT CASSQMAGDTGELFF
. TRBJ2-5 16 TRBD1 TRBV4-1 TGCGCCAGCAGCCAAGATGGGACAGGGGCACAGGAGACCCAGTACTTC CASSQDGTGAQETQYF
. TRBJ2-3 16 TRBD2 TRBV5-4 TGTGCCAGCAGCTTCGGGACTAGCGGTCCCCGGGATACGCAGTATTTT CASSFGTSGPRDTQYF
once TRBJ2-7 14 TRBD2 TRBV7-2 TGTGCCAGCAGCCAAAGCGGGACCTCCTACGAGCAGTACTTC CASSQSGTSYEQYF
. TRBJ2-7 15 . TRBV21-1 TGTGCCAGCAGCAAGTCGGACAGGGGAACCTACGAGCAGTACTTC CASSKSDRGTYEQYF
once TRBJ1-3 16 . TRBV5-1 TGCGCCAGCAGCTTAAAACAGGCCAACTCTGGAAACACCATATATTTT CASSLKQANSGNTIYF
. TRBJ2-7 11 TRBD1 TRBV29-1 TGCAGCGGGGTCAGGACAGGGGCGCAGTACTTC CSGVRTGAQYF
. TRBJ2-3 16 TRBD1 TRBV5-1 TGCGCCAGCAGTGTATCGGGACAGGGGGTTTGGGATACGCAGTATTTT CASSVSGQGVWDTQYF
. TRBJ2-3 12 . TRBV19 TGTGCCAGTAGTGTCAGCGCAGATACGCAGTATTTT CASSVSADTQYF
. TRBJ1-4 18 . TRBV5-1 TGCGCCAGCAGCTCCTCGGACAACCGAATTGCAACTAATGAAAAACTGTTTTTT CASSSSDNRIATNEKLFF
. TRBJ2-1 13 TRBD1 TRBV6-4 TGTGCCAGCAGTGAACAGGGGGGTGATGAGCAGTTCTTC CASSEQGGDEQFF
. TRBJ2-7 17 . TRBV28 TGTGCCAGCAGTTTCTCTATTTCCCTAGGGACACCTTACGAGCAGTACTTC CASSFSISLGTPYEQYF
. TRBJ2-5 14 . TRBV11-3 TGTGCCAGCAGCTTGTCAGCGGTCCAAGAGACCCAGTACTTC CASSLSAVQETQYF
. TRBJ2-1 15 TRBD2 TRBV6-5 TGTGCCGGCAGTTACAGGCGGGGGGGCGTTAATGAGCAGTTCTTC CAGSYRRGGVNEQFF
. TRBJ2-1 15 TRBD2 TRBV5-1 TGCGCCAGCAGCTACGGACTAGCGGATTACAATGAGCAGTTCTTC CASSYGLADYNEQFF
. TRBJ2-5 14 TRBD2 TRBV11-2 TGTGCCAGCAGCCCCCTCGGGGGGACGGAGACCCAGTACTTC CASSPLGGTETQYF
. TRBJ2-1 14 TRBD2 TRBV7-2 TGTGCCAGCAGCGGCCGGGGGGCCTACAATGAGCAGTTCTTC CASSGRGAYNEQFF
once TRBJ2-1 18 TRBD2 TRBV11-2 TGTGCCAGCAGCTTACTGAGGTCAGGGCGGGAGGGCCTCAATGAGCAGTTCTTC CASSLLRSGREGLNEQFF
many TRBJ1-3 13 . TRBV10-3 TGTGCCATCAGAGACAGCTCTGGAAACACCATATATTTT CAIRDSSGNTIYF
. TRBJ2-3 17 TRBD2 TRBV5-4 TGTGCCAGCAGCGAGACTGGGACTAGCGGGGGGGAAGATACGCAGTATTTT CASSETGTSGGEDTQYF
once TRBJ1-1 15 . TRBV28 TGTGCCAGCAGTTTCAACTGGGGGGGCGGCACTGAAGCTTTCTTT CASSFNWGGGTEAFF
once TRBJ1-2 14 TRBD1 TRBV28 TGTGCCAGCACTTTGTCCCGGGACAGTTATGGCTACACCTTC CASTLSRDSYGYTF
. TRBJ1-6 14 . TRBV6-1 TGTGCCAGCAGTGAAGCGCCTGGGTCTGAGGCCCTCCACTTT CASSEAPGSEALHF
. TRBJ2-4 15 TRBD2 TRBV19 TGTGCCAGTAGTGGGCTAGCGGTAGCCAAAAACATTCAGTACTTC CASSGLAVAKNIQYF
. TRBJ2-7 15 . TRBV6-5 TGTGCCAGCAGTTACTCGGGGGCAGACTCCTACGAGCAGTACTTC CASSYSGADSYEQYF
. TRBJ2-2 13 . TRBV29-1 TGCAGCGTTGGTCTAGCCAACACCGGGGAGCTGTTTTTT CSVGLANTGELFF
. TRBJ2-7 11 . TRBV20-1 TGCAGTGCTAGAGACCCATACGAGCAGTACTTC CSARDPYEQYF
. TRBJ2-1 16 TRBD2 TRBV4-3 TGCGCCAGCAGCCATGAACTAGCGGGAGATTTTGCGGTTCCGTTCTTC CASSHELAGDFAVPFF
once TRBJ2-7 15 . TRBV9 TGTGCCAGCAGCGGTGGACAGAGCCCCTCCTACGAGCAGTACTTC CASSGGQSPSYEQYF
. TRBJ2-6 18 TRBD1 TRBV5-4 TGTGCCAGCAGCTCCCGGGACAGGGGAAACCCTGGGGCCAACGTCCTGACTTTC CASSSRDRGNPGANVLTF
. TRBJ1-4 16 . TRBV28 TGTGCCAGCCGGTCCCGGTCCGGACAGTTTTATGAAAAACTGTTTTTT CASRSRSGQFYEKLFF
. TRBJ1-6 16 TRBD1 TRBV7-2 TGTGCCAGCAGCTTCGGACAGGGGGCCGGTAATTCACCCCTCCACTTT CASSFGQGAGNSPLHF
. TRBJ1-1 13 . TRBV19 TGTGCCAGTAGTACAGGGGAGAACACTGAAGCTTTCTTT CASSTGENTEAFF